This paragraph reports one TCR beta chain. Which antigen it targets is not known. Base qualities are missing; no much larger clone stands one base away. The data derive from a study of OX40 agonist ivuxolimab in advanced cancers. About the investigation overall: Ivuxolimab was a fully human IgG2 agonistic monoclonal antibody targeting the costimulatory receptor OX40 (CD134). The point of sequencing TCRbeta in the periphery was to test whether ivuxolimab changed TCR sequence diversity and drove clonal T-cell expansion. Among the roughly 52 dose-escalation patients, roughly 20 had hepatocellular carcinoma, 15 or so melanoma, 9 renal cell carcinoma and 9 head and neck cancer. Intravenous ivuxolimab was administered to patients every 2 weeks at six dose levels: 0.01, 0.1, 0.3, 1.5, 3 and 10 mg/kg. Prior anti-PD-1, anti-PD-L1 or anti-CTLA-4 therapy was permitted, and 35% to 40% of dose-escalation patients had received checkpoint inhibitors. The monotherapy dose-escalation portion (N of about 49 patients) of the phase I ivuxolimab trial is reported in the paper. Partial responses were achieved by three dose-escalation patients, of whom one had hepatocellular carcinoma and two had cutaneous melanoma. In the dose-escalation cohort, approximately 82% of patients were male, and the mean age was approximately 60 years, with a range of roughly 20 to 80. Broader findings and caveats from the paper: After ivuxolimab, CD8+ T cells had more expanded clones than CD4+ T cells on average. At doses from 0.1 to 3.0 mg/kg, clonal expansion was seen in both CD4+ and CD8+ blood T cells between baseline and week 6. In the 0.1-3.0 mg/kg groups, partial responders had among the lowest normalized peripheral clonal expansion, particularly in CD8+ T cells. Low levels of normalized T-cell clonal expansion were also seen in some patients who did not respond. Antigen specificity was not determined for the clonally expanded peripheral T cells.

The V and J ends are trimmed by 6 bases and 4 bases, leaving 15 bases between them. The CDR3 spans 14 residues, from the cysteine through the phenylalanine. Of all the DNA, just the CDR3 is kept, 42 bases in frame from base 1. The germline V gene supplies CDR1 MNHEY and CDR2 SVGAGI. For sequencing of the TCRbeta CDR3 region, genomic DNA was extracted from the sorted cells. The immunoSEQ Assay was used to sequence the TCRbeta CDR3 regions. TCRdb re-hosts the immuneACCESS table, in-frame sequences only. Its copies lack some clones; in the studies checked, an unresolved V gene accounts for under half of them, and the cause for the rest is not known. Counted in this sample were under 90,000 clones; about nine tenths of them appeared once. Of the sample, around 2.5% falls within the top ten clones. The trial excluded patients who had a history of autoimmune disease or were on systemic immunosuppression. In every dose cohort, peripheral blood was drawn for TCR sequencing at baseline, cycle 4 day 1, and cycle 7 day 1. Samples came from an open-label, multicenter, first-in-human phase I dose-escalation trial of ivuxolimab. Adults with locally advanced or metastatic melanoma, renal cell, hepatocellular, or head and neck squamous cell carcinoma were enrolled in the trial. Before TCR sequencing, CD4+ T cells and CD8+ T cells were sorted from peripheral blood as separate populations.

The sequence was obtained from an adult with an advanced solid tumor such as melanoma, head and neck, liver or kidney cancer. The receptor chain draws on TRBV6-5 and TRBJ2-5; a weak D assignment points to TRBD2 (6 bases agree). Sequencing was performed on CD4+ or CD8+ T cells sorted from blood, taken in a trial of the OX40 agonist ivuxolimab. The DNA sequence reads TGTGCCAGCAGGTCCCTCGGGCGGGGAGAGACCCAGTACTTC. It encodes CASRSLGRGETQYF.